The 2 T cell receptor beta chains below were found in one sample sequenced in a study of shared clonotypes between healthy human individuals. Assay: immunoSEQ multiplex PCR; the TCRdb copy retains only in-frame clones and omits some. The sample holds 800,000 to 1,200,000 clones, about four fifths seen once. Sequenced sample: memory CD4+ T cells from PBMCs. Subset defined: CD45RA-negative fraction. These receptors all come from a man aged 18 to 35 in good health. Some clones in this sample may be carry-over from other donors' samples.

As concerns this clone: Since a far larger clone is one base different, this is likely a read error. This specimen includes other DNA sequences encoding the same CDR3. The rearrangement uses TRBV5-6 and TRBJ2-2, with D possibly being TRBD1 (5 bases). Trimming removed 5 bases at V and 5 bases at J, with 10 bases between. The CDR3 is 13 residues long. Germline CDR1 and CDR2: SGHDT and YYEEEE. CDR3 sequence (DNA): TGTGCCAGCAGGGGGCGGCGGACCGGGGAGCTGTTTTTT. Translation: CASRGRRTGELFF.

Of note for this clone: Different DNA sequences within this sample yield the same CDR3. This chain uses TRBV28 with TRBJ2-3; D may correspond to TRBD1 or TRBD2 (6 bases each). The CDR3 is 14 residues long. Germline values: CDR1 MDHEN, CDR2 SYDVKM. Trimming pared 3 bases from V and 3 bases from J, leaving 10 bases between. CDR3 sequence: CASSFGGTTDTQYF. The DNA for the CDR3 is TGTGCCAGCAGTTTTGGGGGGACAACAGATACGCAGTATTTT.